The 32 T cell receptor beta chains below come from one sample, sequenced in a study of Ad26.COV2.S vaccination and SARS-CoV-2 variants. Profiled with immunoSEQ multiplex PCR; TCRdb holds only in-frame clones, not every one. The sample includes 300,000 to 400,000 clones, more than 85% seen only once; the top ten take around 5%. Noted treatment: around 19 received Ad26.COV2.S at low or high dose, single or two shots; a few received placebo; per-sample allocation not given. Samples analyzed were those drawn on day 63 after the first vaccine or placebo injection. The sample was peripheral blood, taken in a trial of Ad26.COV2.S vaccine versus placebo. The receptors originated from a person between 18 and 65 years old who received the Ad26.COV2.S COVID-19 vaccine or a placebo.

In its sample, this clone was seen once. This chain joins TRBV7-6 and TRBJ1-2, with D unresolved. Germline V gene sequence: CDR1 SGHVS, CDR2 FNYEAQ. V lost 2 bases to trimming and J lost 2 bases, with 6 bases between them. The CDR3 length is 13 residues. CDR3 in amino acids: CASSLTENYGYTF. DNA of the CDR3: TGTGCCAGCAGCTTAACGGAGAACTATGGCTACACCTTC.

CDR3 residues: CATSGQGNNEQFF. CDR3 coding DNA: TGTGCCACCAGTGGACAGGGGAACAATGAGCAGTTCTTC. The chain recombines TRBV24-1 with TRBJ2-1, with 8 bases matching TRBD1. Germline lookup yields CDR1 KGHDR and CDR2 SFDVKD. This CDR3 is built from 13 residues. Trimming at V came to 5 bases and at J to 5 bases, leaving 1 base not matched to a gene.

This clone was recorded a few times. The rearrangement joins TRBV3-1 (or the pseudogene TRBV3-2) to TRBJ1-1; D remains ambiguous. Trimming shortened V by 1 base and J by 1 base, and 7 bases separated the two germline ends. Germline V gives CDR1 LGHDT, CDR2 YNNKEL (reference sequence). This CDR3 is 14 amino acids long. The CDR3 reads CASSQASWNTEAFF. The CDR3 DNA follows: TGTGCCAGCAGCCAAGCTAGCTGGAACACTGAAGCTTTCTTT.

J is TRBJ2-5 and V is TRBV10-3, with a weak D call TRBD1 (5 bases). V lost 5 bases, J lost 1 base, and 8 bases lay in between. CDR3 size: 13 residues. Per the germline V gene, CDR1 is ENHRY and CDR2 is SYGVKD. The DNA for the CDR3 is TGTGCCATCAGTACAGGAGCCCAAGAGACCCAGTACTTC. It translates to CAISTGAQETQYF.

The chain combines TRBV27 with TRBJ2-5; perhaps TRBD1 as D (6 bases). V was pared by 8 bases and J by 3 bases, with 19 bases between. Germline values: CDR1 MNHEY, CDR2 SMNVEV (reference sequence). The CDR3 extends over 15 amino acids. The CDR3 bases are TGTGCCAGCCGACTAAGGCCGGGACAAAAAGAGACCCAGTACTTC. Protein sequence: CASRLRPGQKETQYF.

This clone was counted a single time. The gene calls are TRBV12-5 and TRBJ2-1; tentatively, D is TRBD2 (5 bases). Per germline, CDR1 LGHNT and CDR2 FRNRAP. CDR3 length: 19 amino acids. V was trimmed by 1 base and J by 1 base, leaving 20 bases between them. The CDR3 loop is CASGLALLSARGSYNEQFF. The CDR3, as DNA: TGTGCTAGTGGTTTGGCCCTTCTGTCCGCTCGAGGGTCCTACAATGAGCAGTTCTTC.

This rearrangement joins TRBV24-1 to TRBJ2-7; D unresolved. Germline CDR1 is KGHDR and CDR2 is SFDVKD. V lost 7 bases to trimming and J lost 1 base, with 16 bases between them. The CDR3 loop spans 15 amino acids. DNA of the CDR3: TGTGCCACCAGCGACTTAGAAAACAGTTCCTACGAGCAGTACTTC. Translation: CATSDLENSSYEQYF.

Turning to this clone: Its ends do not fully match the called genes, so a read error is possible. The chain couples TRBV30 to TRBJ2-7; 9 bases line up with TRBD1. Germline CDR1 and CDR2: GTSNPN and SVGIG (reference sequence). This CDR3 region has 13 residues. CDR3 sequence (DNA): TGTGCCAGGAGCCGACAGGGGGGCTACGAGCAGTACTTC. Encoded protein: CARSRQGGYEQYF.

This CDR3 reads CASSPPQRGRNTEAFF. The CDR3 DNA reads as TGTGCCAGCTCACCCCCCCAAAGGGGGCGGAACACTGAAGCTTTCTTT. The chain has TRBV18 and TRBJ1-1, with 7 positions matching TRBD1. The CDR3 covers 16 residues. Germline V CDR1 and CDR2: KGHSH, LQKENI. V was clipped by 3 bases and J by 1 base; unmatched bases: 8.

V and J are TRBV21-1 and TRBJ2-2; TRBD2, the table's D call, lacks a check against the DNA. TRBV21-1 represents a pseudogene. The CDR3 has 20 residues. The CDR3 loop is CASSKPGTSGRVGNTGELFF. CDR3 sequence (DNA): TGTGCCAGCAGCAAACCCGGGACTAGCGGGAGGGTAGGGAACACCGGGGAGCTGTTTTTT.

V and J are TRBV7-8 and TRBJ2-5; D is ambiguous. Deletions cut 2 bases from V and 1 base from J, with 8 bases between. Looked up from germline, CDR1 is SGHVS and CDR2 is FQNEAQ. This CDR3 contains 14 residues. The CDR3 reads CASSLRRTQETQYF. CDR3 bases: TGTGCCAGCAGCTTACGGCGAACCCAAGAGACCCAGTACTTC. Full variable domain (rest looked up from reference TRBV7-8 and TRBJ2-5): GAGVSQSPRYKVAKRGQDVALRCDPISGHVSLFWYQQALGQGPEFLTYFQNEAQLDKSGLPSDRFFAERPEGSVSTLKIQRTQQEDSAVYLCASSLRRTQETQYFGPGTRLLVL.

This rearrangement joins TRBV9 to TRBJ2-1; 13 bases line up with TRBD2. Germline V gene lookup returns CDR1 SGDLS and CDR2 YYNGEE. This CDR3 spans 16 amino acids. Trimming removed 4 bases from V and 4 bases from J; junction bases left unmatched: 5. The CDR3 is CASSKTSGGEYNEQFF. The CDR3 DNA follows: TGTGCCAGCAGCAAAACTAGCGGGGGGGAATACAATGAGCAGTTCTTC.

The chain employs TRBV19 and TRBJ2-3; 7 bases agree with TRBD2. Germline CDR1 reads LNHDA; CDR2 reads SQIVND (reference sequence). The CDR3 spans 16 residues. V lost 6 bases, J lost 6 bases, and 15 bases stayed unmatched. The CDR3 region has the DNA TGTGCCAGTAGAGACCCCGGCGCGGGGAGGGCCGATACGCAGTATTTT. Amino acid sequence: CASRDPGAGRADTQYF.

This rearrangement joins TRBV2 to TRBJ1-3, with TRBD1 matching 7 bases. The CDR3 runs to 14 residues. V dropped 6 bases and J dropped 5; count of bases not matched to a gene: 7. CDR1 SNHLY and CDR2 FYNNEI come from the germline V gene. CDR3 region: CASSPGTARNTIYF. For the CDR3, the DNA is TGTGCCAGCAGCCCCGGGACAGCTAGAAACACCATATATTTT.

The genes are TRBV6-5 and TRBJ2-2; D gene unclear. The CDR3 sequence is 15 residues long. The germline V gene has CDR1 MNHEY and CDR2 SVGAGI. Trimming removed 2 bases from V and 1 base from J, with 8 bases in between. The CDR3 nucleotides read TGTGCCAGCAGTTACGCGATAGGGAACACCGGGGAGCTGTTTTTT. This codes for CASSYAIGNTGELFF.

For this clone: A read error is possible here, since a much larger clone lies one base away. The chain employs TRBV27 and TRBJ1-5, with D uncertain. Trimming took off 3 bases at V and 3 bases at J, with 3 bases between the two ends. Germline assignment: CDR1 MNHEY and CDR2 SMNVEV (reference sequence). There are 12 residues in the CDR3. CDR3 coding DNA: TGTGCCAGCAGTTTTAACAATCAGCCCCAGCATTTT. This encodes CASSFNNQPQHF.

The rearrangement links TRBV4-1 to TRBJ1-1; D remains unclear. CDR3 length: 16 residues. CDR1 MGHRA and CDR2 YSYEKL come from the germline V gene. Deletions cut 1 base from V and 2 bases from J, with 14 bases between. CDR3: CASSQVGSSRNTEAFF. The CDR3 DNA follows: TGCGCCAGCAGCCAAGTAGGGAGTTCACGTAACACTGAAGCTTTCTTT.

V is TRBV29-1 and J is TRBJ2-3, with a possible D match to TRBD2 (6 bases). Germline V gives CDR1 SQVTM, CDR2 ANQGSEA. The germline V and J ends were trimmed by 2 bases and 6 bases, with 15 bases remaining between them. CDR3 length equals 14 residues. CDR3 residues: CSVEQTTAGDTQYF. CDR3 coding DNA: TGCAGCGTTGAACAGACCACGGCGGGGGATACGCAGTATTTT.

This chain joins TRBV2 and TRBJ2-3, with D possibly TRBD2 on 5 matching bases. V was pared by 8 bases and J by 4 bases, with 13 bases between. The CDR3 length is 13 residues. Germline V CDR1 and CDR2: SNHLY, FYNNEI. CDR3 bases: TGTGCCAGCGGGAGCGTGTTGGCAGATACGCAGTATTTT. Translating it yields CASGSVLADTQYF.

V gene TRBV3-1 (or the pseudogene TRBV3-2) combines with J gene TRBJ2-1; D is unresolved. Trimming took off 1 base at V and 14 bases at J, with 12 bases between the two ends. This CDR3 is 12 amino acids long. CDR1 is LGHDT, CDR2 YNNKEL, per germline (reference sequence). The CDR3 sequence is CASSQVGYVKFF. Here the CDR3 DNA reads TGTGCCAGCAGCCAAGTGGGGTATGTAAAGTTCTTC.

The chain recombines TRBV7-9 with TRBJ2-2, with D maybe TRBD2 (6 bases). This CDR3 is built from 16 residues. CDR1 SEHNR and CDR2 FQNEAQ come from the germline V gene (reference sequence). V was trimmed by 0 bases and J by 5 bases, leaving 13 bases between them. CDR3 DNA: TGTGCCAGCAGCTTAGCTGGCGGGATCCGAACCGGGGAGCTGTTTTTT. This sequence encodes CASSLAGGIRTGELFF.

This chain joins TRBV29-1 and TRBJ2-4, with D perhaps matching TRBD1 (5 bases). V was shortened by 2 bases and J by 1 base, with 12 bases between the two germline ends. This CDR3 is 15 amino acids long. Germline V lookup: CDR1 SQVTM, CDR2 ANQGSEA. The CDR3 is CSVESGRDAKNIQYF. The CDR3 DNA sequence: TGCAGCGTTGAATCGGGCAGGGATGCCAAAAACATTCAGTACTTC.

This chain links TRBV7-9 with TRBJ2-1; 8 nucleotides line up with TRBD1. Germline lookup yields CDR1 SEHNR and CDR2 FQNEAQ (reference sequence). There are 16 residues in the CDR3. J was trimmed by 7 bases and V by 7 bases; bases with no gene match: 15. CDR3 loop: CASTLTGTGGENEQFF. CDR3 coding DNA: TGTGCCAGCACCCTAACCGGGACAGGAGGTGAGAATGAGCAGTTCTTC.

The chain couples TRBV6-5 to TRBJ2-7; 8 nucleotides align to TRBD2. Trimming cost V 11 bases and J 5 bases; bases outside gene matches: 11. Germline-derived CDR1 and CDR2 are MNHEY and SVGAGI. This CDR3 has 13 amino acids. The DNA of the CDR3 is TGTGCCGGTCGAGGAGCGGGAGATCACGAGCAGTACTTC. Its protein is CAGRGAGDHEQYF.

This chain joins TRBV27 and TRBJ2-4, with D tentatively TRBD1 (7 bases). V lost 0 bases and J lost 6, with 12 bases in between. The CDR3 runs 15 residues. Looked up from germline, CDR1 is MNHEY and CDR2 is SMNVEV (reference sequence). The DNA of the CDR3 is TGTGCCAGCAGTTTATCGCGTCAGGGGGGAAACATTCAGTACTTC. Protein sequence: CASSLSRQGGNIQYF.

The V call is TRBV6-4, the J call TRBJ2-1; D might be TRBD1 or TRBD2, each matching 5 bases. From germline, CDR1 is MRHNA and CDR2 SNTAGT. Trimming removed 4 bases at V and 10 bases at J, with 14 bases between. The length of the CDR3 is 13 residues. CDR3 DNA sequence: TGTGCCAGCAGTGCGACCGGGACCCAAGAGCAGTTCTTC. Protein product: CASSATGTQEQFF.

This clone has a handful of counts. The chain recombines TRBV7-9 with TRBJ1-5; TRBD1 agrees at 7 bases. The CDR3 consists of 14 residues. V dropped 4 bases and J dropped 3; count of bases not matched to a gene: 3. CDR1 and CDR2 (germline): SEHNR, FQNEAQ (reference sequence). The CDR3 loop is CASSSTGPNQPQHF. The CDR3 DNA reads as TGTGCCAGCAGCTCGACAGGGCCCAATCAGCCCCAGCATTTT.

The chain is built from TRBV24-1 and TRBJ2-5; 11 bases fit TRBD1. The trim removed 3 bases at V and 6 bases at J, leaving 8 bases unmatched. Germline V gene data show CDR1 as KGHDR and CDR2 as SFDVKD. The CDR3 is 16 residues long. The CDR3 spells CATSDNPGTGGKTQYF. The CDR3 region has the DNA TGTGCCACCAGTGATAACCCCGGGACAGGGGGGAAGACCCAGTACTTC.

This rearrangement joins TRBV11-3 to TRBJ2-1, with TRBD2 matching 7 bases. Germline CDR1 SGHNT, CDR2 YENEEA. Germline trimming cut 6 bases from V and 5 bases from J; bases unmatched to any gene: 10. This CDR3 region has 15 residues. The DNA for the CDR3 is TGTGCCAGCAGTCAACGACTAGCTGGTCACAATGAGCAGTTCTTC. Its protein is CASSQRLAGHNEQFF.

The chain joins TRBV28 to TRBJ2-2, with 10 nucleotides matching TRBD2. Germline V CDR1 and CDR2: MDHEN, SYDVKM. The CDR3 contains 16 residues. The ends lost 4 bases at V and 4 bases at J; junction bases unmatched: 6. This CDR3 reads CASSSSSGSGTGELFF. In nucleotides, the CDR3 is TGTGCCAGCAGTTCCTCTAGCGGGAGTGGCACCGGGGAGCTGTTTTTT.

V usage is TRBV3-1 (or the pseudogene TRBV3-2) and J usage is TRBJ1-1, with 7 bases identical to TRBD1. CDR3 size: 14 residues. V lost 3 bases to trimming and J lost 10 bases; unmatched junction nucleotides: 11. The germline V gene has CDR1 LGHDT and CDR2 YNNKEL (reference sequence). The CDR3 region is CASSQGYRGSGAFF. The CDR3 DNA sequence: TGTGCCAGCAGCCAGGGCTACAGGGGAAGCGGAGCTTTCTTT.

V gene TRBV2 combines with J gene TRBJ2-3, with TRBD2 identical over 14 bases. V was pared by 5 bases and J by 3 bases, with 10 bases of the junction left unmatched. Germline V gene data show CDR1 as SNHLY and CDR2 as FYNNEI. The CDR3 has 18 residues. The CDR3 loop reads CASSLFRGLAGETDTQYF. The DNA of the CDR3 is TGTGCCAGCAGTCTATTCCGGGGACTAGCGGGAGAGACAGATACGCAGTATTTT. The variable domain in full, with the rest retrieved from reference TRBV2 and TRBJ2-3, is EPEVTQTPSHQVTQMGQEVILRCVPISNHLYFYWYRQILGQKVEFLVSFYNNEISEKSEIFDDQFSVERPDGSNFTLKIRSTKLEDSAMYFCASSLFRGLAGETDTQYFGPGTRLTVL.